Here is one TCR beta chain with its context. CDR3 size: 14 residues. Germline CDR1 MNHNY, CDR2 SVGAGI (reference sequence). The V and J ends lost 6 bases and 3 bases, in that order; junction bases with no gene match: 2. Generated by immunoSEQ multiplex PCR, the TCRdb table keeps only in-frame clones and is missing some. The sample shows some 300,000 clones, about 91% of them seen only once. Across about two dozen US areas, participants ranged in age from roughly 18 to 95 years. Cohorts were assigned according to the clinical history that participants reported. This sample stems from a study of blood T cell repertoires in COVID-19. Study summary: The United States, Italy and Spain were the sources of the acute and convalescent COVID-19 samples.

The clonotype was recovered from a woman aged 40 to 50 who had recovered from COVID-19. The source material was PBMCs or T cells enriched from blood (not recorded which). The gene calls are TRBV6-6 and TRBJ1-6; 7 bases are a match to TRBD1. The CDR3 protein is CASRRTGYNSPLHF. In DNA form, the CDR3 reads TGTGCCAGCAGAAGGACAGGCTATAATTCACCCCTCCACTTT.